This TCR beta chain was sequenced for a study of Tregs in tolerant kidney transplant recipients. On the study more broadly: Related graft donors supplied nonmyeloablative bone marrow transplants, and mixed chimerism was transient.

A word on this clone: Its matching antigen is unknown.

Profiled with immunoSEQ multiplex PCR; TCRdb holds only in-frame clones, not every one. The sample consists of approximately 60,000 clones, roughly 98% of them appearing once. Study observations and caveats: Tolerant patients' donor-specific Tregs expanded beyond overall Tregs, suggesting antigen-driven growth. Expanding Tregs on activated donor B cells appeared to best identify donor-specific TCRbeta clones.

V gave up 0 bases and J gave up 7 bases; unmatched junction bases: 6. Germline V gene lookup returns CDR1 LGHNA and CDR2 YSLEER. The CDR3 extends over 15 amino acids. The material was Tregs from blood, obtained before the transplant. The chain has TRBV4-3 and TRBJ1-2; 9 bases line up with TRBD1. The TCR sequence derives from a human donor who received a combined kidney and bone marrow transplant. CDR3 region: CASSQEHRGLVGYTF. Written as DNA, the CDR3 is TGCGCCAGCAGCCAAGAACACAGGGGGCTGGTTGGCTACACCTTC.